The 17 T cell receptor beta chains given below trace back to one sample, sequenced in a study of blood T cell repertoires in COVID-19. Method: immunoSEQ multiplex PCR; TCRdb's copy keeps in-frame clones and lacks some. The sample lists 140,000 to 150,000 clones, roughly 79% occurring once. The sequenced sample was peripheral blood. These receptors were taken from a human donor in a cohort sampled during active COVID-19.

The chain uses TRBV6-6 and TRBJ2-7, with D perhaps TRBD2 (6 bases). The CDR3 loop spans 15 amino acids. CDR1 is MNHNY and CDR2 is SVGAGI in the germline V gene (reference sequence). The ends were cut back, 1 base at V and 0 bases at J, with 10 bases in the middle. CDR3 residues: CASSYFSGGSYEQYF. Here the CDR3 DNA reads TGTGCCAGCAGTTACTTTAGCGGAGGCTCCTACGAGCAGTACTTC.

This chain connects TRBV20-1 to TRBJ2-1, with a tentative D call TRBD1 (5 bases). CDR1 and CDR2 (germline): DFQATT, SNEGSKA (reference sequence). This CDR3 is 11 amino acids long. The V end was cut by 8 bases, the J end by 9 bases, with 14 bases between. CDR3 region: CSPYRGGEQFF. DNA of the CDR3: TGCAGTCCGTATAGGGGCGGTGAGCAGTTCTTC.

The chain links TRBV11-3 to TRBJ1-1; a possible D gene is TRBD1 (5 bases). From germline, CDR1 is SGHNT and CDR2 YENEEA. The V gene lost 2 bases and the J gene lost 8 bases, with 9 bases spanning the gap. This CDR3 has 12 residues. CDR3 coding DNA: TGTGCCAGCAGCTTAACGCGGGGGGAAGCTTTCTTT. This encodes CASSLTRGEAFF.

The J gene is TRBJ2-3, the V gene TRBV6-2 or TRBV6-3; TRBD1 aligns across 8 bases. The ends lost 4 bases at V and 3 bases at J; junction bases unmatched: 6. The CDR3 runs 15 residues. Germline V lookup: CDR1 MNHEY, CDR2 SVGEGT. CDR3 region: CASSSWTGLTDTQYF. The CDR3 DNA reads TGTGCCAGCAGTTCCTGGACAGGGCTTACAGATACGCAGTATTTT.

The chain links TRBV3-1 (or the pseudogene TRBV3-2) to TRBJ1-2; D call uncertain. This CDR3 spans 14 amino acids. Trimming removed 4 bases from V and 6 bases from J, with 15 bases in between. Germline assignment: CDR1 LGHDT and CDR2 YNNKEL (reference sequence). CDR3 loop: CASSPPGESNGYTF. In DNA form, the CDR3 reads TGTGCCAGCAGCCCGCCTGGGGAGTCCAATGGCTACACCTTC.

This clone was recorded only once. This chain links TRBV6-5 with TRBJ2-7; perhaps TRBD1 as D (6 bases). The CDR3 is made up of 15 amino acids. Germline V gene data show CDR1 as MNHEY and CDR2 as SVGAGI. Trimming removed 5 bases at V and 1 base at J, with 15 bases between. The CDR3 coding sequence is TGTGCCAGCAGTCCCCCCGCCGGACAGTCCTACGAGCAGTACTTC. This translates into CASSPPAGQSYEQYF.

The rearrangement links TRBV28 to TRBJ1-2; TRBD1 matches 8 bases. CDR3 length: 17 amino acids. The germline CDR1 and CDR2 sequences are MDHEN and SYDVKM. With V trimmed by 6 bases and J by 2 bases, 14 bases remained unmatched. The CDR3 protein is CASRGETGDKDNYGYTF. The DNA for the CDR3 is TGTGCCAGCAGGGGGGAGACAGGGGACAAAGACAACTATGGCTACACCTTC.

J is TRBJ2-3 and V is TRBV7-3, with D possibly matching TRBD2 (7 bases). This CDR3 is built from 13 residues. Germline lookup yields CDR1 SGHTA and CDR2 FQGTGA. Trimming shortened V by 8 bases and J by 6 bases, and 15 bases separated the two germline ends. CDR3 sequence: CASGRGPGDTQYF. The CDR3 DNA reads TGTGCCAGCGGGCGGGGGCCAGGGGATACGCAGTATTTT. Supplemented by reference TRBV7-3 and TRBJ2-3, the full variable domain reads GAGVSQTPSNKVTEKGKYVELRCDPISGHTALYWYRQSLGQGPEFLIYFQGTGAADDSGLPNDRFFAVRPEGSVSTLKIQRTERGDSAVYLCASGRGPGDTQYFGPGTRLTVL.

This chain links TRBV5-1 with TRBJ2-2; the match to TRBD1 covers 8 bases. J gave up 4 bases and V 3 bases, and 5 bases lay outside the gene matches. The germline V gene encodes CDR1 SGHRS and CDR2 YFSETQ. This CDR3 contains 15 residues. CDR3 nucleotides: TGCGCCAGCAGCTCCCAGGGGGCGGGCACCGGGGAGCTGTTTTTT. It is translated as CASSSQGAGTGELFF.

The rearrangement links TRBV11-2 to TRBJ2-1; perhaps TRBD2 as D (6 bases). Germline lookup yields CDR1 SGHAT and CDR2 FQNNGV. The ends were cut back, 5 bases at V and 10 bases at J, with 15 bases in the middle. The CDR3 is 13 residues long. DNA for the CDR3: TGTGCCAGCAGCCGGGGACTCCAGAAAGAGCAGTTCTTC. Its protein is CASSRGLQKEQFF.

With respect to this clone: The junction departs from germline at one end; a sequencing error may be responsible. The rearrangement joins TRBV5-1 to TRBJ1-5, with 7 bases aligning to TRBD1. This CDR3 comprises 13 residues. Germline lookup yields CDR1 SGHRS and CDR2 YFSETQ. CDR3: CVSSTTGDQPQHF. The CDR3 DNA reads as TGCGTCAGCAGTACCACAGGGGATCAGCCCCAGCATTTT.

The chain has TRBV7-9 and TRBJ1-4; D remains unclear. The germline gives CDR1 SEHNR, CDR2 FQNEAQ (reference sequence). V was cut by 1 base and J by 8 bases, with 8 bases left in between. The length of the CDR3 is 13 residues. CDR3 amino acids: CASSLGELEKLFF. The CDR3 DNA is TGTGCCAGCAGCTTAGGGGAGTTGGAAAAACTGTTTTTT. Together with reference TRBV7-9 and TRBJ1-4, the CDR3 gives the full variable domain: DTGVSQNPRHKITKRGQNVTFRCDPISEHNRLYWYRQTLGQGPEFLTYFQNEAQLEKSRLLSDRFSAERPKGSFSTLEIQRTEQGDSAMYLCASSLGELEKLFFGSGTQLSVL.

This clone was seen once. The genes are TRBV7-8 and TRBJ2-7; weak D call: TRBD2 (5 bases). The CDR3 loop spans 14 amino acids. V was cut by 1 base and J by 5 bases, with 12 bases left in between. Germline V CDR1 and CDR2: SGHVS, FQNEAQ. CDR3 protein: CASSLVERVDEQYF. CDR3 nucleotides: TGTGCCAGCAGCTTAGTAGAGAGGGTGGACGAGCAGTACTTC.

The chain combines TRBV19 with TRBJ1-5; D possibly corresponds to TRBD1 (5 bases). Germline loops: CDR1 LNHDA, CDR2 SQIVND (reference sequence). V was pared by 7 bases and J by 4 bases, with 17 bases between. The CDR3 is 15 amino acids. The CDR3, as DNA: TGTGCCAGTATCGATCAGGGTTTGGGGAATCAGCCCCAGCATTTT. It specifies CASIDQGLGNQPQHF.

The V gene is TRBV6-5, the J gene TRBJ2-7; the match to TRBD1 covers 10 bases. The CDR3 runs to 15 residues. Germline trimming cut 5 bases from V and 4 bases from J; bases unmatched to any gene: 8. The germline CDR1 and CDR2 sequences are MNHEY and SVGAGI. Here the CDR3 reads CASSRQGAYRYEQYF. The CDR3 nucleotides are TGTGCCAGCAGTCGACAGGGGGCGTACCGATACGAGCAGTACTTC.

V is TRBV4-3 and J is TRBJ2-1; TRBD2 agrees at 8 bases. Germline V gene lookup returns CDR1 LGHNA and CDR2 YSLEER. V gave up 4 bases and J gave up 0 bases; unmatched junction bases: 2. This CDR3 region has 15 residues. The CDR3 DNA is TGCGCCAGCAGCCTAAGCGGGAGCTCCTACAATGAGCAGTTCTTC. Translated, it gives CASSLSGSSYNEQFF.

V gene TRBV28 combines with J gene TRBJ1-4; the D is unclear. Germline assignment: CDR1 MDHEN and CDR2 SYDVKM. Trimming removed 6 bases at V and 16 bases at J, with 24 bases between. The CDR3 is 14 amino acids. The DNA for the CDR3 is TGTGCCAGCAGCTCTCTGCTCGGAAAGAGGGTACGGTTTTTT. Translation: CASSSLLGKRVRFF.